The clone carrying this T cell receptor beta chain was counted only a few times. This specimen belongs to a study of blood T cell repertoires in COVID-19. Germline CDR1 is SQVTM and CDR2 is ANQGSEA. This CDR3 is built from 13 residues. The V segment lost 7 bases and the J segment 5 bases; nucleotides outside the gene matches: 5. Clones were sequenced by immunoSEQ multiplex PCR, and TCRdb holds only the in-frame ones, with some missing. This sample has a few hundred thousand clones, with 90% found just once. Sequencing was performed on peripheral blood. The sequence was obtained from a woman aged 40 to 50 with COVID-19, enrolled during active disease. This chain joins TRBV29-1 and TRBJ1-6; 7 nucleotides align to TRBD1. The CDR3 reads CSARDRNNSPLHF. The CDR3 DNA reads TGCAGCGCAAGGGACAGAAATAATTCACCCCTCCACTTT.